One sample yielded the 2 T cell receptor beta chains listed below, sequenced in a study of cytomegalovirus exposure and HLA in healthy donors. Primers included in the PCR were 60 Vbeta and 13 Jbeta primers. The table came from immunoSEQ multiplex PCR; TCRdb's copy has only in-frame clones and leaves some out. The repertoire consists of some 110,000 clones, with less than 80% occurring once and the leading ten covering more than 8%. The material sequenced was PBMCs. The source is a woman aged 40 to 49 in good health and CMV-seropositive.

The V and J genes are TRBV10-3 and TRBJ2-7; the match to TRBD2 covers 14 bases. The CDR3 sequence is 15 residues long. Germline V gene data show CDR1 as ENHRY and CDR2 as SYGVKD. J was trimmed by 7 bases and V by 2 bases; bases with no gene match: 4. The CDR3 DNA follows: TGTGCCATCAGTGAGCCCGGACTAGCGGGAGGTGAGCAGTACTTC. This translates into CAISEPGLAGGEQYF.

The chain is built from TRBV2 and TRBJ2-5; 13 bases line up with TRBD2. Germline assignment: CDR1 SNHLY and CDR2 FYNNEI. The CDR3 length is 14 residues. With 7 bases clipped from V and 7 bases from J, the junction kept 6 bases outside the gene matches. The CDR3 is CASKLAGGLVTQYF. CDR3 sequence (DNA): TGTGCCAGCAAACTAGCGGGAGGGTTGGTGACCCAGTACTTC.